This T cell receptor beta chain was recorded in a study of Ad26.COV2.S vaccination and SARS-CoV-2 variants. CDR3 size: 15 residues. CDR1 and CDR2 from the germline V gene are ENHRY and SYGVKD. Trimming took 0 bases from V and 0 from J, leaving 7 bases between them. General study findings and limits: The study found similar non-spike TCR breadth in vaccine and placebo recipients. Vaccine recipients showed a spike-specific TCR breadth that was higher than in placebo recipients.

TCRdb keeps only in-frame clones here, not all; method: immunoSEQ multiplex PCR. Among roughly 270,000 clones listed, approximately 89% were seen once. A remark on this clone: Its antigen is currently unknown.

Treatment of the sample: 19 received Ad26.COV2.S at low or high dose, single or two shots; 5 received placebo; per-sample allocation not given. Material that was analyzed had been drawn on day 63 after the first vaccine or placebo injection. What was given as vaccine was an Ad26 vector encoding Wuhan-strain SARS-CoV-2 spike. The specimen comprised peripheral blood, sampled in a trial of Ad26.COV2.S vaccine versus placebo. The receptor was isolated from a person aged 18-60 years who received the Ad26.COV2.S COVID-19 vaccine or a placebo. The chain combines TRBV10-3 with TRBJ2-3, with no clear D. The CDR3 is CAISESKRSTDTQYF. DNA of the CDR3: TGTGCCATCAGTGAGTCGAAGCGTAGCACAGATACGCAGTATTTT.